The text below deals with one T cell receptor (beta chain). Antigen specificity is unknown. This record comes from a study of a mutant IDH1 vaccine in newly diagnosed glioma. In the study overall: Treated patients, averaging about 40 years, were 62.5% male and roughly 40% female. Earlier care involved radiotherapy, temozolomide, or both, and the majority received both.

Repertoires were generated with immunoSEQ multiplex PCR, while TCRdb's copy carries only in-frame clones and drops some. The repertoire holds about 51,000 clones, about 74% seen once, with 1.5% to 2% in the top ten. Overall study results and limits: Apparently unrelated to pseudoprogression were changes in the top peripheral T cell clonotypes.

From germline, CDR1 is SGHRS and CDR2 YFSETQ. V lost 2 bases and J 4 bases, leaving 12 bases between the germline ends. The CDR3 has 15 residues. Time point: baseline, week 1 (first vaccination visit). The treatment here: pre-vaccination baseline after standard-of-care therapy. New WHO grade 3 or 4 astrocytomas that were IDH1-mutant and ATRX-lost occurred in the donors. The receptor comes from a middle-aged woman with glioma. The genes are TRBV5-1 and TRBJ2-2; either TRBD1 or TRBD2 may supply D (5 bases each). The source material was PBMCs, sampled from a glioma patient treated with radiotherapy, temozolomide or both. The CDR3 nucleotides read TGCGCCAGCAGCTTCCCCGGGACCCGCACCGGGGAGCTGTTTTTT. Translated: CASSFPGTRTGELFF.